Following are 32 T cell receptor beta chains from one sample sequenced in a study of technical replicates of blood from a few donors. Libraries were prepared by immunoSEQ multiplex PCR; TCRdb keeps only in-frame clonotypes and omits some of them. The sample holds more than 65,000 clones, roughly 93% seen once. The specimen was T cells isolated from PBMCs. Every receptor here comes from a human donor in good health.

The chain employs TRBV19 and TRBJ1-1; 8 nucleotides align to TRBD1. V gave up 6 bases and J gave up 4 bases; unmatched junction bases: 10. The CDR3 contains 15 residues. Germline lookup yields CDR1 LNHDA and CDR2 SQIVND (reference sequence). Here the CDR3 reads CASRALQGGTTEAFF. Written as DNA, the CDR3 is TGTGCCAGTAGAGCCCTACAGGGGGGGACCACTGAAGCTTTCTTT.

V gene TRBV4-2 combines with J gene TRBJ2-3, with D maybe TRBD2 (6 bases). The V and J ends lost 3 bases and 1 base respectively, with 20 bases between them. This CDR3 comprises 18 residues. The germline V gene has CDR1 LGHNA and CDR2 YNFKEQ. CDR3 sequence reads: CASSQSYGRSGGTDTQYF. The CDR3 bases are TGTGCCAGCAGCCAGTCGTACGGTCGTTCGGGGGGCACAGATACGCAGTATTTT.

The chain uses TRBV7-2 and TRBJ2-1, with 7 bases identical to TRBD2. Trimming cost V 0 bases and J 7 bases; bases outside gene matches: 6. Germline loops: CDR1 SGHTA, CDR2 FQGNSA. The CDR3 is 15 residues long. The CDR3 DNA is TGTGCCAGCAGCTTAGCCAGCGGGGCATTTAATGAGCAGTTCTTC. This sequence encodes CASSLASGAFNEQFF.

This rearrangement joins TRBV4-1 to TRBJ1-1, with D maybe TRBD1 (5 bases). Germline loops: CDR1 MGHRA, CDR2 YSYEKL. Trimming cost V 7 bases and J 0 bases, with 15 bases left between them. There are 15 residues in the CDR3. This CDR3 reads CASTEFDRVNTEAFF. CDR3 nucleotides: TGCGCCAGCACCGAGTTCGACAGAGTGAACACTGAAGCTTTCTTT.

The V gene is TRBV16, the J gene TRBJ2-3; D may be TRBD1 (5 bases). Germline V gene data show CDR1 as KGHSY and CDR2 as FQNENV. V gave up 0 bases and J gave up 5 bases, with 9 bases separating them. This CDR3 contains 14 residues. The CDR3 spells CASSQSGDRDTQYF. The CDR3 bases are TGTGCCAGCAGCCAATCTGGTGACAGAGATACGCAGTATTTT.

The V call is TRBV10-3, the J call TRBJ1-1, with TRBD1 as a possible D gene (6 bases). The CDR3 has 15 residues. Germline-derived CDR1 and CDR2 are ENHRY and SYGVKD. The germline V and J ends were trimmed by 11 bases and 1 base, with 20 bases remaining between them. CDR3 in amino acids: CAASGAEGSNTEAFF. The CDR3 DNA reads TGTGCCGCCTCAGGGGCTGAGGGGTCGAACACTGAAGCTTTCTTT.

J is TRBJ2-1 and V is TRBV7-7, with 9 positions matching TRBD1. This CDR3 is built from 15 residues. CDR1 and CDR2 (germline): SSHAT, FNYEAQ (reference sequence). J was trimmed by 11 bases and V by 0 bases; bases with no gene match: 8. CDR3 sequence reads: CASSLAGTGISKQFF. Written as DNA, the CDR3 is TGTGCCAGCAGCTTAGCTGGGACAGGGATTAGTAAGCAGTTCTTC.

This clone was recorded only once. The V gene is TRBV6-5, the J gene TRBJ2-7; weak D call: TRBD1 (6 bases). The CDR3 extends over 13 amino acids. CDR1 is MNHEY and CDR2 is SVGAGI in the germline V gene. The V end was cut by 2 bases, the J end by 5 bases, with 10 bases between. The CDR3 region has the DNA TGTGCCAGCAGTTACCGTACAGGGAACGAGCAGTACTTC. Translated: CASSYRTGNEQYF.

J is TRBJ1-2 and V is TRBV7-9; 7 nucleotides align to TRBD1. V shed 5 bases and J 4 bases; nucleotides not matched to a gene: 7. CDR1 is SEHNR, CDR2 FQNEAQ, per germline (reference sequence). The CDR3 has 14 residues. The CDR3 nucleotides read TGTGCCAGCAGCCGGGACAGAGCCCTCTATGGCTACACCTTC. Amino acids: CASSRDRALYGYTF. The entire variable domain, with the rest obtained from reference TRBV7-9 and TRBJ1-2, is as follows: DTGVSQNPRHKITKRGQNVTFRCDPISEHNRLYWYRQTLGQGPEFLTYFQNEAQLEKSRLLSDRFSAERPKGSFSTLEIQRTEQGDSAMYLCASSRDRALYGYTFGSGTRLTVV.

The rearrangement uses TRBV7-2 and TRBJ2-3, with D possibly matching TRBD1 (5 bases). Trimming removed 5 bases from V and 2 bases from J, with 14 bases in between. CDR3 size: 15 residues. Looked up from germline, CDR1 is SGHTA and CDR2 is FQGNSA. The CDR3 protein is CASSPRKGSTDTQYF. The CDR3 region has the DNA TGTGCCAGCAGCCCTAGGAAGGGGTCCACAGATACGCAGTATTTT.

In this sample, this clone turned up once. This rearrangement joins TRBV7-2 to TRBJ1-5, with no clear D. CDR3 length: 14 amino acids. V was trimmed by 5 bases and J by 2 bases, leaving 10 bases between them. The germline V gene has CDR1 SGHTA and CDR2 FQGNSA. For the CDR3, the DNA is TGTGCCAGCAGCCCCAGATTCGGCAATCAGCCCCAGCATTTT. Translation: CASSPRFGNQPQHF.

The chain recombines TRBV5-6 with TRBJ2-7; 8 nucleotides line up with TRBD1. After removal of 7 bases from V and 0 bases from J, the junction contained 6 bases not matched to a gene. Germline-derived CDR1 and CDR2 are SGHDT and YYEEEE. This CDR3 contains 14 residues. The CDR3 here is CASEQGVSSYEQYF. The CDR3 DNA sequence: TGTGCCAGCGAACAGGGGGTTAGCTCCTACGAGCAGTACTTC.

The chain couples TRBV5-1 to TRBJ2-3; 10 bases align to TRBD2. Germline loops: CDR1 SGHRS, CDR2 YFSETQ. The CDR3 extends over 16 amino acids. The trim removed 3 bases at V and 2 bases at J, leaving 6 bases unmatched. This CDR3 is CASSSGLAEFTDTQYF. The CDR3 region has the DNA TGCGCCAGCAGCTCCGGACTAGCGGAGTTCACAGATACGCAGTATTTT.

This clone was recorded only once. The rearrangement uses TRBV10-2 and TRBJ1-5; 7 bases map to TRBD1. The CDR3 covers 12 residues. The germline V gene has CDR1 WSHSY and CDR2 SAAADI. Trimming at V came to 0 bases and at J to 16 bases, leaving 6 bases not matched to a gene. The DNA of the CDR3 is TGCGCCAGCAGTGAGTCTACAGGGGAGGTTCATTTT. Translation gives CASSESTGEVHF.

V and J are TRBV7-9 and TRBJ2-7; TRBD2 matches at 7 bases. The CDR3 covers 14 residues. Trimming took 5 bases from V and 4 from J; bases not matched to a gene: 8. The V gene's germline CDR1 is SEHNR and CDR2 FQNEAQ (reference sequence). This chain's CDR3 is CASSIGGEGYEQYF. The CDR3 DNA sequence: TGTGCCAGCAGCATAGGCGGGGAGGGTTACGAGCAGTACTTC.

The gene calls are TRBV19 and TRBJ1-2; 10 bases fit TRBD1. Germline CDR1 is LNHDA and CDR2 is SQIVND (reference sequence). V was clipped by 9 bases and J by 4 bases; unmatched bases: 8. The CDR3 covers 14 residues. The CDR3 nucleotides are TGTGCCAGCGTCGACAGGGGGCGCTTCTATGGCTACACCTTC. It encodes CASVDRGRFYGYTF.

The gene calls are TRBV5-6 and TRBJ2-5; 8 nucleotides agree with TRBD2. Losses at the gene ends were 3 bases for V and 2 bases for J; bases not matched to a gene: 6. CDR3 length: 15 amino acids. The germline gives CDR1 SGHDT, CDR2 YYEEEE. CDR3 in amino acids: CASSSDTGGQETQYF. DNA of the CDR3: TGTGCCAGCAGCTCAGATACGGGAGGGCAAGAGACCCAGTACTTC.

The chain employs TRBV29-1 and TRBJ2-3; TRBD2 aligns across 9 bases. Germline V gene sequence: CDR1 SQVTM, CDR2 ANQGSEA. CDR3 length: 16 amino acids. Unmatched junction bases numbered 13, after V lost 6 bases and J lost 3 bases. The CDR3 is CSVAGDSGSSTDTQYF. Here the CDR3 DNA reads TGCAGCGTCGCCGGTGATAGCGGGAGTTCTACAGATACGCAGTATTTT.

The V and J genes are TRBV2 and TRBJ1-2; 8 positions match TRBD1. Losses at the gene ends were 6 bases for V and 7 bases for J; bases not matched to a gene: 1. Germline V lookup: CDR1 SNHLY, CDR2 FYNNEI. This CDR3 region has 11 residues. The CDR3, as DNA: TGTGCCAGCAGGGACAGGGTTGGCTACACCTTC. Translated, it gives CASRDRVGYTF.

V usage is TRBV10-3 and J usage is TRBJ2-7; 10 bases align to TRBD2. The trim removed 10 bases at V and 2 bases at J, leaving 5 bases unmatched. From germline, CDR1 is ENHRY and CDR2 SYGVKD. This CDR3 has 13 amino acids. The CDR3 region is CATRLAGTYEQYF. The CDR3 bases are TGTGCCACGAGACTAGCGGGTACCTACGAGCAGTACTTC.

CDR3: CASSPRGPGTGELFF. Here the CDR3 DNA reads TGTGCCAGCTCACCAAGAGGGCCCGGCACCGGGGAGCTGTTTTTT. The rearrangement joins TRBV18 to TRBJ2-2, with a weak D call TRBD2 (5 bases). The V gene's germline CDR1 is KGHSH and CDR2 LQKENI. Trimming pared 2 bases from V and 4 bases from J, leaving 11 bases between. The CDR3 consists of 15 residues.

The V and J genes are TRBV6-5 and TRBJ2-3; tentative D call: TRBD2 (5 bases). Trimming left V 0 bases short and J 3 bases short, with 13 bases between. The length of the CDR3 is 16 residues. Germline V gene sequence: CDR1 MNHEY, CDR2 SVGAGI. The CDR3 protein is CASSYSEGVGTDTQYF. Written as DNA, the CDR3 is TGTGCCAGCAGTTACTCTGAGGGAGTCGGAACAGATACGCAGTATTTT.

The chain has TRBV6-1 and TRBJ1-1; D perhaps matches TRBD1 (6 bases). Germline V gives CDR1 MNHNS, CDR2 SASEGT. V lost 2 bases and J lost 4, with 11 bases in between. This CDR3 comprises 14 residues. CDR3 in DNA: TGTGCCAGCAGTGAATTGTACAGGGTCACTGAAGCTTTCTTT. Its protein product is CASSELYRVTEAFF.

The chain is built from TRBV11-2 and TRBJ2-5; a possible D gene is TRBD2 (6 bases). CDR3 length: 16 residues. Germline assignment: CDR1 SGHAT and CDR2 FQNNGV. V dropped 3 bases and J dropped 4 bases, with 18 bases sitting between them. The CDR3 loop reads CASSFAGTGVGETQYF. CDR3 in DNA: TGTGCCAGCAGCTTTGCAGGAACGGGAGTGGGAGAGACCCAGTACTTC.

The rearrangement uses TRBV10-3 and TRBJ1-1; TRBD1 aligns across 9 bases. V lost 3 bases, J lost 0 bases, and 5 bases stayed unmatched. This CDR3 comprises 16 residues. CDR1 is ENHRY, CDR2 SYGVKD, per germline. CDR3 in DNA: TGTGCCATCAGTGACTTGGACAGGGGCGTGAACACTGAAGCTTTCTTT. It codes for CAISDLDRGVNTEAFF.

The chain links TRBV15 to TRBJ2-1, with 9 nucleotides matching TRBD2. The CDR3 loop spans 18 amino acids. Looked up from germline, CDR1 is LNHNV and CDR2 is YYDKDF (reference sequence). After removal of 0 bases from V and 2 bases from J, the junction contained 8 bases not matched to a gene. The CDR3 DNA sequence: TGTGCCACCAGCAGAGATCCCCTAGCGGGAATCGCCTACAATGAGCAGTTCTTC. It translates to CATSRDPLAGIAYNEQFF.

The rearrangement links TRBV6-5 to TRBJ2-7; possibly TRBD2 for D (5 bases). Per germline, CDR1 MNHEY and CDR2 SVGAGI. The V end was cut by 2 bases, the J end by 2 bases, with 16 bases between. This CDR3 has 16 amino acids. CDR3 coding DNA: TGTGCCAGCAGTTACATGGTAAGCGGCGGAACCTACGAGCAGTACTTC. Encoded protein: CASSYMVSGGTYEQYF.

This chain connects TRBV5-1 to TRBJ2-1; 10 bases align to TRBD2. This CDR3 has 16 residues. V dropped 2 bases and J dropped 9; count of bases not matched to a gene: 11. CDR1 and CDR2 (germline): SGHRS, YFSETQ. The CDR3 region has the DNA TGCGCCAGCAGCTTTTACAGCGGGAGGGAGTTGAGTGAGCAGTTCTTC. Translated, it gives CASSFYSGRELSEQFF.

The chain is built from TRBV7-8 and TRBJ2-7; 7 nucleotides line up with TRBD2. After removal of 5 bases from V and 9 bases from J, the junction contained 10 bases not matched to a gene. This CDR3 has 13 amino acids. From germline, CDR1 is SGHVS and CDR2 FQNEAQ. CDR3: CASSAGGTWGQYF. CDR3 nucleotides: TGTGCCAGCAGCGCCGGGGGGACCTGGGGGCAGTACTTC. Full variable domain (missing parts from reference TRBV7-8 and TRBJ2-7): GAGVSQSPRYKVAKRGQDVALRCDPISGHVSLFWYQQALGQGPEFLTYFQNEAQLDKSGLPSDRFFAERPEGSVSTLKIQRTQQEDSAVYLCASSAGGTWGQYFGPGTRLTVT.

V usage is TRBV5-4 and J usage is TRBJ1-1; 7 nucleotides agree with TRBD1. This CDR3 has 13 amino acids. J gave up 5 bases and V 5 bases, and 6 bases lay outside the gene matches. Germline values: CDR1 SGHNT, CDR2 YYREEE (reference sequence). CDR3 nucleotides: TGTGCCAGCAGTTATATACAGGGGACTGAAGCTTTCTTT. This sequence encodes CASSYIQGTEAFF.

The chain employs TRBV7-2 and TRBJ2-7; TRBD2 matches 7 bases. The ends lost 2 bases at V and 2 bases at J; junction bases unmatched: 9. The CDR3 is made up of 16 amino acids. The germline V gene has CDR1 SGHTA and CDR2 FQGNSA. The CDR3 DNA is TGTGCCAGCAGCTTAAAAGGCGGGAGCCTACCCTACGAGCAGTACTTC. This sequence encodes CASSLKGGSLPYEQYF.

The genes are TRBV11-3 and TRBJ1-1; no definite D call. This CDR3 has 12 residues. Trimming cost V 1 base and J 8 bases, with 8 bases left between them. Germline loops: CDR1 SGHNT, CDR2 YENEEA. This chain's CDR3 is CASSLGPGEAFF. The CDR3 region has the DNA TGTGCCAGCAGCTTAGGGCCGGGAGAAGCTTTCTTT.